This T cell receptor (beta chain) came from a study of T cell responses to AZD1222 COVID-19 vaccine. Trimming took 7 bases from V and 0 from J; bases not matched to a gene: 3. The V gene's germline CDR1 is SQVTM and CDR2 ANQGSEA. This CDR3 comprises 13 residues. Measured with immunoSEQ multiplex PCR; TCRdb has only the in-frame clones, and not every one. This table has under 200,000 clones, 90% to 95% appearing once. V and J are TRBV29-1 and TRBJ2-7; TRBD1 agrees at 10 bases. This clonotype was obtained from an adult who received the AZD1222 COVID-19 vaccine. Here the sequenced sample was peripheral blood, taken 28 days after the second AZD1222 dose. The CDR3 bases are TGCAGCGCTGGGACAGGGGCCTCCTACGAGCAGTACTTC. It yields the protein CSAGTGASYEQYF.